The source of this TCR beta chain is a study of blood T cell repertoires in COVID-19. Overall study context: Sites in the United States, Italy and Spain provided acute and convalescent COVID-19 samples. Sample material is recorded as cDNA or gDNA derived from T cells, B-cell-depleted T cells, or PBMCs.

TCRdb's table, derived via immunoSEQ multiplex PCR, lists solely in-frame clones and lacks some. This table holds about 120,000 clones, 90% found once. The table lists this clone with a few counts. Trimming removed 5 bases from V and 8 bases from J; junction bases left unmatched: 8. Per the germline V gene, CDR1 is LNHDA and CDR2 is SQIVND (reference sequence). This CDR3 has 13 amino acids. The source material was peripheral blood. The source of this sequence is a woman aged 55-70 years with COVID-19, enrolled during active disease. J is TRBJ1-1 and V is TRBV19; 7 nucleotides line up with TRBD1. As DNA, the CDR3 is TGTGCCAGTAGTGTCTTACAGGGGCTCGAAGCTTTCTTT. Its translation: CASSVLQGLEAFF.